This is a list of T cell receptor beta chains from one sample in a study of blood T cell repertoires in COVID-19. Assay: immunoSEQ multiplex PCR; the TCRdb copy retains only in-frame clones and omits some. The repertoire holds about 670,000 clones, 85% to 90% seen once, with roughly 0.25% in the top ten. The sequencing input was peripheral blood. All receptors derive from a woman between 18 and 29 years old with acute or convalescent COVID-19. CDR3s include the opening cysteine and the closing phenylalanine or tryptophan. D genes are given only for firm matches. Only part of the rows carry a size: once, few, many, or a class if the clone is expanded.

. | . | TRBJ1-5 | 14 | TRBV19 | TGTGCCAGTAGGATCCCAGGGGCCAATCAGCCCCAGCATTTT | CASRIPGANQPQHF
. | . | TRBJ1-6 | 15 | TRBV3-1/TRBV3-2 | TGTGCCAGCAGCCCAGAGGAGGGATTATGGTCACCCCTCCACTTT | CASSPEEGLWSPLHF
. | . | TRBJ2-7 | 15 | TRBV25-1 | TGTGCCAGCAGTGACCCTCTAGTCTCTCTCGGCGAGCAGTACTTC | CASSDPLVSLGEQYF
. | TRBD1 | TRBJ2-3 | 14 | TRBV23-1 | TGCGCCAGCAGTCAAGGGACAGACACAGATACGCAGTATTTT | CASSQGTDTDTQYF
. | . | TRBJ1-2 | 14 | TRBV27 | TGTGCCAGCAGTTTAACCGGCAGGGGCTATGGCTACACCTTC | CASSLTGRGYGYTF
. | . | TRBJ1-2 | 13 | TRBV11-2 | TGTGCCAGCAGCTTAGGGGGCATCTATGGCTACACCTTC | CASSLGGIYGYTF
. | . | TRBJ2-2 | 14 | TRBV3-1/TRBV3-2 | TGTGCCAGCAGCCGTCGGGGAAACACCGGGGAGCTGTTTTTT | CASSRRGNTGELFF
. | TRBD2 | TRBJ2-1 | 16 | TRBV2 | TGTGCCAGCATGAGGACTAGCGGGGGGGCCCGTAATGAGCAGTTCTTC | CASMRTSGGARNEQFF
. | TRBD1 | TRBJ2-2 | 16 | TRBV9 | TGTGCCAGCAGCCCCAGGGACAGGGGGCGGGTCGGGGAGCTGTTTTTT | CASSPRDRGRVGELFF
. | TRBD2 | TRBJ2-3 | 15 | TRBV7-2 | TGTGCCAGCAGCTCCGGCGGGGGACCGACAGATACGCAGTATTTT | CASSSGGGPTDTQYF
. | TRBD1 | TRBJ1-1 | 14 | TRBV6-1 | TGTGCCAGCAGTACCTCACAGGGGAGGACTGAAGCTTTCTTT | CASSTSQGRTEAFF
. | . | TRBJ1-2 | 14 | TRBV24-1 | TGTGCCACCAGTCATCGGGGGGCGGACTATGGCTACACCTTC | CATSHRGADYGYTF
. | TRBD1 | TRBJ2-7 | 15 | TRBV5-4 | TGTGCCAGCAGCCCCCAAGGACAGGCAACCCACGAGCAGTACTTC | CASSPQGQATHEQYF
few | . | TRBJ1-2 | 14 | TRBV5-4 | TGTGCCAGCAGCTTGGGGGGCAGGGGAGATGGCTACACCTTC | CASSLGGRGDGYTF
. | TRBD2 | TRBJ2-3 | 15 | TRBV5-1 | TGCGCCAGCAGCCCGGGACTAGCGGACACAGATACGCAGTATTTT | CASSPGLADTDTQYF
. | TRBD1 | TRBJ1-1 | 15 | TRBV11-2 | TGTGCCAGCAGCAATCTTCAGGGGGCTGACACTGAAGCTTTCTTT | CASSNLQGADTEAFF
few | . | TRBJ2-6 | 14 | TRBV6-4 | TGTGCCAGCAGTGTCGGCTCTGGGGCCAACGTCCTGACTTTC | CASSVGSGANVLTF
. | TRBD1 | TRBJ2-7 | 16 | TRBV5-1 | TGCGCCAGCAGCCCCCGAGGGGGCGCCGGAACTTACGAGCAGTACTTC | CASSPRGGAGTYEQYF
. | . | TRBJ1-2 | 15 | TRBV30 | TGTGCCTGGAACGTCGGAGGGCGTCGATTCTATGGCTACACCTTC | CAWNVGGRRFYGYTF
. | . | TRBJ1-1 | 15 | TRBV5-8 | TGTGCCAGCAGCAAACTCGGGACACCGAACACTGAAGCTTTCTTT | CASSKLGTPNTEAFF
. | . | TRBJ2-2 | 16 | TRBV5-4 | TGTGCCAGCAGCTTGGAGGGAGGCAGGAGGACCGGGGAGCTGTTTTTT | CASSLEGGRRTGELFF
. | TRBD1 | TRBJ2-5 | 13 | TRBV19 | TGTGCCAGCCGGGACAGGGGGCCGGAGACCCAGTACTTC | CASRDRGPETQYF
. | TRBD1 | TRBJ1-5 | 17 | TRBV6-2/TRBV6-3 | TGTGCCAGCAGTTACTCCCTGGACAGGGGCCGCAATCAGCCCCAGCATTTT | CASSYSLDRGRNQPQHF
. | TRBD1 | TRBJ2-1 | 17 | TRBV4-2 | TGTGCCAGCAGCCGGTGGGGGCAGGGGGCGCCGGGGGATGAGCAGTTCTTC | CASSRWGQGAPGDEQFF
. | TRBD1 | TRBJ1-2 | 13 | TRBV2 | TGTGCCAGCAGTTGGGACAGAGAAAATGGCTACACCTTC | CASSWDRENGYTF
. | TRBD1 | TRBJ2-7 | 18 | TRBV18 | TGTGCCAGCTCACGGAATACCCTTACAGGGGCCTTAACCTACGAGCAGTACTTC | CASSRNTLTGALTYEQYF
. | TRBD1 | TRBJ1-4 | 14 | TRBV9 | TGTGCCAGCGGTACCGGGACAGGGCACGAAAAACTGTTTTTT | CASGTGTGHEKLFF
. | . | TRBJ2-3 | 13 | TRBV6-6 | TGTGCCAGCAGTCCCCTCATCGGGGATACGCAGTATTTT | CASSPLIGDTQYF
. | . | TRBJ1-1 | 14 | TRBV6-5 | TGTGCCAGCAGTTCCCCAAGAGCGAACACTGAAGCTTTCTTT | CASSSPRANTEAFF
. | . | TRBJ1-3 | 16 | TRBV21-1 | TGTGCCAGCAGCAATCATCCGCGGACAGGAAGAAACACCATATATTTT | CASSNHPRTGRNTIYF
. | . | TRBJ1-1 | 14 | TRBV6-5 | TGTGCCAGCCATCGCGGCAGGGGGAACACTGAAGCTTTCTTT | CASHRGRGNTEAFF
. | TRBD1 | TRBJ2-1 | 15 | TRBV13 | TGTGCCAGCAGCTCCCGGGACAGGGGGTATAATGAGCAGTTCTTC | CASSSRDRGYNEQFF
once | . | TRBJ1-2 | 13 | TRBV6-5 | TGTGCCAGCAGGAGGACAGCAAACTATGGCTACACCTTC | CASRRTANYGYTF
. | TRBD1 | TRBJ2-7 | 15 | TRBV28 | TGTGCCAGCAGTTTAGGAACAGGGGCCTCCTACGAGCAGTACTTC | CASSLGTGASYEQYF
. | . | TRBJ1-3 | 15 | TRBV18 | TGTGCCAGCGGGAAGGGAGCCACGAAGGGAAACACCATATATTTT | CASGKGATKGNTIYF
once | . | TRBJ2-1 | 14 | TRBV6-5 | TGTGCCAGCAGTTACTCGGGCATTTACAATGAGCAGTTCTTC | CASSYSGIYNEQFF
. | . | TRBJ2-7 | 12 | TRBV27 | TGTGCCAGCAGTCCACAGGGCTACGAGCAGTACTTC | CASSPQGYEQYF
. | TRBD1 | TRBJ1-1 | 16 | TRBV14 | TGTGCCAGCAGTCCCAAACGTGACAGGGTGAACACTGAAGCTTTCTTT | CASSPKRDRVNTEAFF